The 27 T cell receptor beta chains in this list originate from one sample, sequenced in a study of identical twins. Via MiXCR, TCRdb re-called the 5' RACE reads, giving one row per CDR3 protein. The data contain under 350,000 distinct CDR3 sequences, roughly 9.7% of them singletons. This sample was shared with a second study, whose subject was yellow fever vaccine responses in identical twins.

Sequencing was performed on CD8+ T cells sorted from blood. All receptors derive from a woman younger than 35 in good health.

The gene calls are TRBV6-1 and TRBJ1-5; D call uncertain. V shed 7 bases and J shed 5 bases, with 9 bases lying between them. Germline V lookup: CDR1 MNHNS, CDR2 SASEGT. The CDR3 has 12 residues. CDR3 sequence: CASTVGYQPQHF. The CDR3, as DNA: TGTGCCAGCACGGTGGGGTATCAGCCCCAGCATTTT.

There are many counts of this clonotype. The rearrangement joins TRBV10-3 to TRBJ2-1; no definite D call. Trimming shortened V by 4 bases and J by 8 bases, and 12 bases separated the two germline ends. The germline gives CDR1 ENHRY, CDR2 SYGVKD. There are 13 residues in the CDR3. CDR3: CAISAPLFDEQFF. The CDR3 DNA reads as TGTGCCATCAGTGCTCCCCTTTTTGATGAGCAGTTCTTC.

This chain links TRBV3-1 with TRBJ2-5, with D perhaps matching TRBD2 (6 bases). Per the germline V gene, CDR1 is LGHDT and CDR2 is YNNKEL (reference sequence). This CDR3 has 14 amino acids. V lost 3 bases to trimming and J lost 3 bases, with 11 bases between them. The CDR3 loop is CASSHLRGEETQYF. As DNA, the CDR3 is TGTGCCAGCAGCCACCTACGCGGGGAAGAGACCCAGTACTTC.

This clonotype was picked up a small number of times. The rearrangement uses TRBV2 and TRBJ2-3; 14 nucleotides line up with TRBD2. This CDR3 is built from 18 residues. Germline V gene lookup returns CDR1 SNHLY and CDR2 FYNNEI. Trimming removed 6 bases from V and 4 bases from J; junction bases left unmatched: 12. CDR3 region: CASRDSSGTSGRADTQYF. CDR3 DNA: TGTGCCAGCAGGGATTCGTCGGGGACTAGCGGGAGAGCAGATACGCAGTATTTT.

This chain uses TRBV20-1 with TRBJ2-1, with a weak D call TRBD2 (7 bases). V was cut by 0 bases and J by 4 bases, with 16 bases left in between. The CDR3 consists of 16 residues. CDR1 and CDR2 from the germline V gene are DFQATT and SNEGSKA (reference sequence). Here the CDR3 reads CSARDEPGGLYNEQFF. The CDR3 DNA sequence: TGCAGTGCTAGAGATGAGCCGGGGGGCTTATACAATGAGCAGTTCTTC.

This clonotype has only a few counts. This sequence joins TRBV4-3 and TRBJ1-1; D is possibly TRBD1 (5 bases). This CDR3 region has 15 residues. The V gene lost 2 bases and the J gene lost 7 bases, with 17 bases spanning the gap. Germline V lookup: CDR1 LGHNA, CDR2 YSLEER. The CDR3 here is CASSQWDGGSGEAFF. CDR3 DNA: TGCGCCAGCAGCCAATGGGACGGAGGGTCAGGTGAAGCTTTCTTT.

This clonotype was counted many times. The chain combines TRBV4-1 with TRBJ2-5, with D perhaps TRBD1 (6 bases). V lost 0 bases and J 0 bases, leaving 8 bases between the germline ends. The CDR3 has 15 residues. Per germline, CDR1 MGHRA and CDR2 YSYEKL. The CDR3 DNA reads TGCGCCAGCAGCCAAGAGAACAGGGACCAAGAGACCCAGTACTTC. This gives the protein CASSQENRDQETQYF.

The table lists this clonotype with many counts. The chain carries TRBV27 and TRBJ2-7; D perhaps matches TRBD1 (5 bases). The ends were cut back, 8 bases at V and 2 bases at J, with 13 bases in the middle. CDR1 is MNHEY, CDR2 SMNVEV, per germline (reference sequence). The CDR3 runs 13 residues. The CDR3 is CASGPGFTYEQYF. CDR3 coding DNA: TGTGCCAGCGGACCAGGGTTCACCTACGAGCAGTACTTC.

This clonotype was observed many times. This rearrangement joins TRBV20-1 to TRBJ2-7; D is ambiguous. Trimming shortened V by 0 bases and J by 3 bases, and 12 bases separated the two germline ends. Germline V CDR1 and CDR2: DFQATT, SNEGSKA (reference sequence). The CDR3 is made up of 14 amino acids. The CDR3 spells CSARDLDGYYEQYF. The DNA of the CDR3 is TGCAGTGCTAGAGATCTGGACGGATACTACGAGCAGTACTTC.

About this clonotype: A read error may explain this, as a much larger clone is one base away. The CDR3 nucleotides are TGCAGTGCTTTTAAAACAGGGTCCGGGGAGCTGATTTTT. This gives the protein CSAFKTGSGELIF. This chain links TRBV20-1 with TRBJ2-2, with TRBD1 as a possible D gene (6 bases). Looked up from germline, CDR1 is DFQATT and CDR2 is SNEGSKA (reference sequence). This CDR3 has 13 amino acids.

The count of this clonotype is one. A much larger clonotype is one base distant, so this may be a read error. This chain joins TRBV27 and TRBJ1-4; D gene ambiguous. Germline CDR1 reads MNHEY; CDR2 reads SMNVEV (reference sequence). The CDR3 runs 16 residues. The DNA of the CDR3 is TGTGCCAGCAGCCTATGGGTTGGATCAACTAATCAAAAACTGTTTTTT. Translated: CASSLWVGSTNQKLFF.

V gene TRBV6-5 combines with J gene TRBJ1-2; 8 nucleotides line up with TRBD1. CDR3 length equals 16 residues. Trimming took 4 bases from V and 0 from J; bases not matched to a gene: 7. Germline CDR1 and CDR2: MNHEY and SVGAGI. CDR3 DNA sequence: TGTGCCAGCAGTTCGCCGACAGGGGAACCTAACTATGGCTACACCTTC. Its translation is CASSSPTGEPNYGYTF.

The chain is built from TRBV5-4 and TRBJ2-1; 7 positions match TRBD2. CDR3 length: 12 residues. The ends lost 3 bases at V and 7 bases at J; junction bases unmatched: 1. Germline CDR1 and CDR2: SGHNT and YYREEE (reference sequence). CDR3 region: CASSSLANEQFF. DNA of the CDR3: TGTGCCAGCAGCTCACTAGCGAATGAGCAGTTCTTC.

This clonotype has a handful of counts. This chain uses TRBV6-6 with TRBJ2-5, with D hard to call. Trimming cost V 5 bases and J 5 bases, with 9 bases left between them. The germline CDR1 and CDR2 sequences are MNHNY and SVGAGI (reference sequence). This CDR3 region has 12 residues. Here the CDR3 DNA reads TGTGCCAGCAGTGGGGAACGCGAGACCCAGTACTTC. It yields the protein CASSGERETQYF.

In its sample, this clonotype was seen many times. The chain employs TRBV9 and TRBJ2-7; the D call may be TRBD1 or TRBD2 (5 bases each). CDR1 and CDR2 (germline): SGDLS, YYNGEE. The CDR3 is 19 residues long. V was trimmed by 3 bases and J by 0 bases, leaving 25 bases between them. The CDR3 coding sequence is TGTGCCAGCAGCGGCTCCGGGACGGTACCACCTCCCCCCTCCTACGAGCAGTACTTC. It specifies CASSGSGTVPPPPSYEQYF.

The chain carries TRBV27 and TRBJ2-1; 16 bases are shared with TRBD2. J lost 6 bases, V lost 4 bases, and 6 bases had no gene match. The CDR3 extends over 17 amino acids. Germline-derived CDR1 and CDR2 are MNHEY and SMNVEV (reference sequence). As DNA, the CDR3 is TGTGCCAGCAGTTCCGGGACTAGCGGGGGGGGGTCCAATGAGCAGTTCTTC. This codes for CASSSGTSGGGSNEQFF.

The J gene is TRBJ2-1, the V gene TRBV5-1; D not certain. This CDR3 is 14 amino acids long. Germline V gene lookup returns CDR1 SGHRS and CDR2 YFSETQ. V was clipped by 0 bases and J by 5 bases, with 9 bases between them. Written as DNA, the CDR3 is TGCGCCAGCAGCTTGGGTGGAATTAACAATGAGCAGTTCTTC. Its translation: CASSLGGINNEQFF. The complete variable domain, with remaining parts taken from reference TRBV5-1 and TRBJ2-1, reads KAGVTQTPRYLIKTRGQQVTLSCSPISGHRSVSWYQQTPGQGLQFLFEYFSETQRNKGNFPGRFSGRQFSNSRSEMNVSTLELGDSALYLCASSLGGINNEQFFGPGTRLTVL.

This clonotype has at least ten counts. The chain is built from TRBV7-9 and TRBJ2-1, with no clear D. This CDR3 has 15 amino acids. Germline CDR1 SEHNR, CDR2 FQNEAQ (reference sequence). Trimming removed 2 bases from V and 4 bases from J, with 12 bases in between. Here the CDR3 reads CASSLLSQPYNEQFF. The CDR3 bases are TGTGCCAGCAGCTTATTATCCCAGCCATACAATGAGCAGTTCTTC. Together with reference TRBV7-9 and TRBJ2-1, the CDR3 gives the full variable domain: DTGVSQNPRHKITKRGQNVTFRCDPISEHNRLYWYRQTLGQGPEFLTYFQNEAQLEKSRLLSDRFSAERPKGSFSTLEIQRTEQGDSAMYLCASSLLSQPYNEQFFGPGTRLTVL.

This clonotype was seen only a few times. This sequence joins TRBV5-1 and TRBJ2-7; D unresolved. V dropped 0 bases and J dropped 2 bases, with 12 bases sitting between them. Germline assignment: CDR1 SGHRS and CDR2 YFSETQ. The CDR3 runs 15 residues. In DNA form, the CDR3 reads TGCGCCAGCAGCTTGGAAGGCAGCTTTCCCTACGAGCAGTACTTC. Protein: CASSLEGSFPYEQYF.

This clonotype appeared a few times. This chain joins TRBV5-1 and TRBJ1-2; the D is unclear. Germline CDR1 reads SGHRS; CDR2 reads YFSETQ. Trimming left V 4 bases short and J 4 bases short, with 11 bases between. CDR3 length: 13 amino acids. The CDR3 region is CASSVDQLYGYTF. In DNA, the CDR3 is TGCGCCAGCAGCGTAGACCAGCTCTATGGCTACACCTTC.

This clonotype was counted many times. For the CDR3, the DNA is TGCAGCGTTGAAGATCGGCGGACAGGGGATCGCTCTGGGGCCAACGTCCTGACTTTC. This codes for CSVEDRRTGDRSGANVLTF. The chain combines TRBV29-1 with TRBJ2-6; TRBD1 aligns across 9 bases. CDR1 SQVTM and CDR2 ANQGSEA come from the germline V gene. The CDR3 runs 19 residues. Germline trimming cut 0 bases from V and 0 bases from J; bases unmatched to any gene: 9.

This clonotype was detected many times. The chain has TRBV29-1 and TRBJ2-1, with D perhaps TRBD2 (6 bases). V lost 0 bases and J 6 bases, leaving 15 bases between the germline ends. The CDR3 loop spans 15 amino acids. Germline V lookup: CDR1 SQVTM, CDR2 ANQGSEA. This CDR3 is CSVEDRLALGNEQFF. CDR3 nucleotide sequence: TGCAGCGTTGAAGATCGTCTAGCGCTCGGCAATGAGCAGTTCTTC.

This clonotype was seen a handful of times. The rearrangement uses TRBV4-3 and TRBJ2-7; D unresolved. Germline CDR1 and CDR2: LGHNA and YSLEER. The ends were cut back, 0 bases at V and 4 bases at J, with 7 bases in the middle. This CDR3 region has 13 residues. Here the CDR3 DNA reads TGCGCCAGCAGCCAAGATCTTATTTACGAGCAGTACTTC. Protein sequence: CASSQDLIYEQYF.

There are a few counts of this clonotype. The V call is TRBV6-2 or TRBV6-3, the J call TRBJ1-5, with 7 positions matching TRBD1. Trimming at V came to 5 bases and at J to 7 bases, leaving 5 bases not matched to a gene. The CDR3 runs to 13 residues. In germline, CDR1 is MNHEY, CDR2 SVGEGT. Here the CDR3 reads CASSPGGWQPQHF. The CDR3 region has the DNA TGTGCCAGCAGTCCAGGGGGTTGGCAGCCCCAGCATTTT.

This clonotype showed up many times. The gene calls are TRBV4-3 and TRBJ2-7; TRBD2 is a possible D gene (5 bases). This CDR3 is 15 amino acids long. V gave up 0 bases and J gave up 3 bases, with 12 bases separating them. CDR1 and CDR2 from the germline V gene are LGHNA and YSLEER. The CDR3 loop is CASSQDRGSYYEQYF. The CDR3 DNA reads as TGCGCCAGCAGCCAAGATCGGGGTAGCTACTACGAGCAGTACTTC.

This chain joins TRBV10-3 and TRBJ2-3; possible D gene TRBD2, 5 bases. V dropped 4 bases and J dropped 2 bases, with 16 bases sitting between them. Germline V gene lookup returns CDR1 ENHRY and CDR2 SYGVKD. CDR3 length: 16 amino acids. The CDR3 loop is CAISGGGTTNTDTQYF. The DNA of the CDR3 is TGTGCCATCAGTGGTGGAGGTACGACAAACACAGATACGCAGTATTTT.

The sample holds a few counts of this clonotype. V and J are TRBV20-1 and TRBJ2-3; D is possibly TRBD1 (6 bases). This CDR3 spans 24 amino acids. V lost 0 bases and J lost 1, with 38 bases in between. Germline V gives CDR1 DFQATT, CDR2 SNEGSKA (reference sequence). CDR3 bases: TGCAGTGCTAGAGATTTTTGGGGCAGGGGTACGCTTGGAACCCATACCACGCGCACAGATACGCAGTATTTT. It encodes CSARDFWGRGTLGTHTTRTDTQYF.